This T cell receptor beta chain was sequenced during a study of cytomegalovirus exposure and HLA in healthy donors. The overall study: Out of roughly 170 million T cells, an earlier analysis found some 120 million unique TCR beta sequences in total.

With 60 Vbeta and 13 Jbeta primers, the PCR was carried out. The table came from immunoSEQ multiplex PCR; TCRdb's copy has only in-frame clones and leaves some out. The profile shows approximately 100,000 clones, 74% of them singletons. Broader study findings: Rarity held for most TCR sequences, but there were some public TCRs that occurred in many donors. Within the data, a cluster of highly shared sequence variants was likely a sequencing artifact.

On this clone itself: Its antigen is not known.

The V end was cut by 4 bases, the J end by 0 bases, with 10 bases between. Per germline, CDR1 SNHLY and CDR2 FYNNEI. This CDR3 region has 15 residues. Sequenced: PBMCs. This rearrangement joins TRBV2 to TRBJ1-5; D is uncertain. The sequence was collected from a human donor in good health. The CDR3 coding sequence is TGTGCCAGCAGTGTTGATCGAGATAGCAATCAGCCCCAGCATTTT. This codes for CASSVDRDSNQPQHF.